Following are 20 T cell receptor beta chains from one sample sequenced in a study of T-cell reconstitution after alpha-beta-depleted transplantation in children. It was with unique molecular identifiers that the TCRbeta library was prepared. One entry per CDR3 protein, called by TCRdb with MiXCR from the PCR reads. The sample includes 440,000 or so distinct CDR3 sequences, approximately 42% of them seen just once. The input for sequencing was PBMCs, taken before TCRalphabeta/CD19-depleted stem cell transplant. The receptors were gathered from a girl aged 2-10 years with aplastic anemia, due to receive a stem cell transplant.

This clonotype was counted a few times. The chain uses TRBV9 and TRBJ2-1; 7 bases fit TRBD2. The CDR3 sequence is 15 residues long. V shed 7 bases and J 3 bases; nucleotides not matched to a gene: 10. CDR1 and CDR2 from the germline V gene are SGDLS and YYNGEE. The CDR3 nucleotides read TGTGCCAGCGGACTGGGAGGGAGCGGCTACAATGAGCAGTTCTTC. Encoded protein: CASGLGGSGYNEQFF.

This clonotype showed up just a few times. J is TRBJ2-5 and V is TRBV3-1; no definite D call. Trimming took off 1 base at V and 6 bases at J, with 12 bases between the two ends. The germline gives CDR1 LGHDT, CDR2 YNNKEL (reference sequence). CDR3 size: 14 residues. The CDR3, as DNA: TGTGCCAGCAGCCAAGCCCAAGGGCGGCAGACCCAGTACTTC. Protein: CASSQAQGRQTQYF.

This clonotype showed up many times. The chain employs TRBV4-1 and TRBJ2-1; D perhaps matches TRBD2 (5 bases). The CDR3 extends over 18 amino acids. Deletions cut 0 bases from V and 0 bases from J, with 15 bases between. Germline V lookup: CDR1 MGHRA, CDR2 YSYEKL. CDR3 loop: CASSQDFRGGSSYNEQFF. CDR3 DNA sequence: TGCGCCAGCAGCCAAGATTTTAGAGGTGGGAGCTCCTACAATGAGCAGTTCTTC.

The rearrangement joins TRBV24-1 to TRBJ2-5; 8 bases are shared with TRBD1. Germline V gives CDR1 KGHDR, CDR2 SFDVKD. There are 17 residues in the CDR3. Trimming took 4 bases from V and 4 from J; bases not matched to a gene: 13. CDR3 region: CATSEPGQGGPGETQYF. CDR3 coding DNA: TGTGCCACCAGTGAACCCGGACAGGGAGGTCCGGGAGAGACCCAGTACTTC.

The chain combines TRBV29-1 with TRBJ1-2; 12 bases agree with TRBD1. V trimming: 6 bases; J trimming: 4 bases; junction bases outside the gene matches: 12. This CDR3 spans 16 amino acids. Germline V CDR1 and CDR2: SQVTM, ANQGSEA. The CDR3 region has the DNA TGCAGCGTCGGCGGGACAGGGGGCGCGGGCGGCTATGGCTACACCTTC. This codes for CSVGGTGGAGGYGYTF.

The V call is TRBV3-1, the J call TRBJ2-7; no firm D call. The CDR3 contains 11 residues. V was shortened by 4 bases and J by 7 bases, with 8 bases between the two germline ends. Germline-derived CDR1 and CDR2 are LGHDT and YNNKEL (reference sequence). The CDR3 bases are TGTGCCAGCAGCCTCTCTCTGGAGCAGTACTTC. Encoded protein: CASSLSLEQYF.

The chain joins TRBV7-6 to TRBJ2-1; D possibly uses TRBD1 or TRBD2 (6 bases each). The germline V gene has CDR1 SGHVS and CDR2 FNYEAQ. The CDR3 has 14 residues. Deletions cut 5 bases from V and 6 bases from J, with 14 bases between. The CDR3 bases are TGTGCCAGCAGCCCAACAGGGAGGCGCAATGAGCAGTTCTTC. This translates into CASSPTGRRNEQFF.

The rearrangement uses TRBV5-1 and TRBJ2-1; D assignment may be TRBD1 or TRBD2 (7 bases each). There are 13 residues in the CDR3. Trimming left V 8 bases short and J 7 bases short, with 16 bases between. Germline assignment: CDR1 SGHRS and CDR2 YFSETQ. The CDR3 nucleotides read TGCGCCAGTCTAAACCAGGGGGGGAATGAGCAGTTCTTC. This gives the protein CASLNQGGNEQFF.

A few counts support this clonotype. The CDR3 here is CASSSASMGAGANVLTF. Here the CDR3 DNA reads TGTGCCAGCAGTTCCGCTTCTATGGGGGCTGGGGCCAACGTCCTGACTTTC. The chain couples TRBV28 to TRBJ2-6; D may correspond to TRBD1 or TRBD2 (5 bases each). V was trimmed by 4 bases and J by 2 bases, leaving 15 bases between them. The CDR3 totals 17 residues. Germline V gene sequence: CDR1 MDHEN, CDR2 SYDVKM.

This clonotype appeared many times. The chain uses TRBV20-1 and TRBJ2-1; TRBD2 matches at 13 bases. The CDR3 runs 17 residues. V trimming: 5 bases; J trimming: 9 bases; junction bases outside the gene matches: 16. Germline V gives CDR1 DFQATT, CDR2 SNEGSKA (reference sequence). The CDR3 sequence is CSAGWTSGSMGLTEQFF. The CDR3 nucleotides are TGCAGTGCTGGGTGGACTAGCGGGAGTATGGGGTTGACTGAGCAGTTCTTC.

V and J are TRBV6-1 and TRBJ2-5, with D possibly matching TRBD2 (5 bases). V lost 3 bases to trimming and J lost 5 bases, with 16 bases between them. The CDR3 is 15 residues long. Per germline, CDR1 MNHNS and CDR2 SASEGT. The CDR3 loop reads CASSEEGWERETQYF. DNA of the CDR3: TGTGCCAGCAGTGAGGAAGGGTGGGAGCGGGAGACCCAGTACTTC.

This chain connects TRBV29-1 to TRBJ2-3; D is possibly TRBD1 or TRBD2 (5 bases each). Trimming took off 7 bases at V and 11 bases at J, with 16 bases between the two ends. CDR1 is SQVTM and CDR2 is ANQGSEA in the germline V gene. The CDR3 spans 11 residues. The CDR3 loop reads CSAARGREQYF. The CDR3 region has the DNA TGCAGCGCTGCTAGGGGACGGGAGCAGTATTTT.

In this sample, this clonotype turned up a few times. The chain recombines TRBV7-3 with TRBJ2-6, with D perhaps matching TRBD2 (6 bases). V dropped 5 bases and J dropped 0 bases, with 26 bases sitting between them. This CDR3 contains 21 residues. Per the germline V gene, CDR1 is SGHTA and CDR2 is FQGTGA. The CDR3 loop is CASSLKSWVGLTSSGANVLTF. DNA for the CDR3: TGTGCCAGCAGCCTAAAGTCCTGGGTGGGACTGACAAGCTCTGGGGCCAACGTCCTGACTTTC.

This sequence joins TRBV6-5 and TRBJ2-7; D call uncertain. The CDR3 is 15 residues long. Looked up from germline, CDR1 is MNHEY and CDR2 is SVGAGI. V lost 0 bases, J lost 0 bases, and 9 bases lay in between. Here the CDR3 reads CASSYSITRSYEQYF. CDR3 nucleotides: TGTGCCAGCAGTTACTCGATTACCCGCTCCTACGAGCAGTACTTC.

This clonotype was seen only a few times. This chain uses TRBV6-5 with TRBJ2-1, with 8 positions matching TRBD2. The CDR3 consists of 11 residues. Trimming removed 8 bases from V and 8 bases from J; junction bases left unmatched: 2. CDR1 and CDR2 (germline): MNHEY, SVGAGI. For the CDR3, the DNA is TGTGCCAGCGGACTAGCCGATGAGCAGTTCTTC. This encodes CASGLADEQFF.

The sample holds a few counts of this clonotype. The CDR3 DNA is TGCGCCAGCAGCCAAGATCTTATTTTCGGCAGGGCTGTCCCTAACTATGGCTACACCTTC. It encodes CASSQDLIFGRAVPNYGYTF. The chain couples TRBV4-3 to TRBJ1-2; D may be TRBD1 (5 bases). This CDR3 spans 20 amino acids. The ends were cut back, 0 bases at V and 0 bases at J, with 23 bases in the middle. Germline V gene lookup returns CDR1 LGHNA and CDR2 YSLEER.

The genes are TRBV6-1 and TRBJ2-7, with TRBD2 matching 7 bases. The V and J ends lost 0 bases and 6 bases, in that order; junction bases with no gene match: 5. From germline, CDR1 is MNHNS and CDR2 SASEGT. The CDR3 is made up of 14 amino acids. CDR3 DNA: TGTGCCAGCAGTGAAGCGCGGGGGTACGGCGAGCAGTACTTC. Residues: CASSEARGYGEQYF.

This clonotype was picked up many times. V usage is TRBV27 and J usage is TRBJ1-6, with D perhaps matching TRBD1 (5 bases). The CDR3 is made up of 16 amino acids. Germline V CDR1 and CDR2: MNHEY, SMNVEV (reference sequence). The V end was cut by 5 bases, the J end by 0 bases, with 11 bases between. The CDR3 region has the DNA TGTGCCAGCAGTGGGGGGGAAGCCTCCTATAATTCACCCCTCCACTTT. This gives the protein CASSGGEASYNSPLHF.

This clonotype was recorded at least ten times. This chain joins TRBV20-1 and TRBJ2-7; D uncertain. The CDR3 loop spans 15 amino acids. Between the trimmed V and J ends, which lost 5 bases and 5 bases, there was a span of 22 bases. Germline values: CDR1 DFQATT, CDR2 SNEGSKA (reference sequence). Here the CDR3 reads CSAAAAARHSDEQYF. CDR3 coding DNA: TGCAGTGCTGCCGCGGCGGCTAGACATTCGGACGAGCAGTACTTC.

This clonotype was observed a few times. V gene TRBV6-2 or TRBV6-3 combines with J gene TRBJ2-5, with 7 positions matching TRBD1. V was pared by 4 bases and J by 8 bases, with 7 bases of the junction left unmatched. From germline, CDR1 is MNHEY and CDR2 SVGEGT. The CDR3 has 13 amino acids. CDR3: CASSFDRVLTQYF. CDR3 DNA sequence: TGTGCCAGCAGTTTCGACAGGGTTCTAACCCAGTACTTC.